Below, 12 T cell receptor beta chains from the same sample are listed, as sequenced in a study of Ad26.COV2.S vaccination and SARS-CoV-2 variants. The treatment is: some 20 received Ad26.COV2.S at low or high dose, single or two shots; roughly five received placebo; per-sample allocation not given. The samples were gathered on day 63 after the first injection of vaccine or placebo. Profiled with immunoSEQ multiplex PCR; TCRdb holds only in-frame clones, not every one. The sample yields around 300,000 clones, 75% to 90% seen once. The specimen was peripheral blood, collected in a trial of Ad26.COV2.S vaccine versus placebo. All receptors come from a person between 18 and 65 years old who received the Ad26.COV2.S COVID-19 vaccine or a placebo.

V usage is TRBV27 and J usage is TRBJ2-5; D may be TRBD1 (7 bases). Germline CDR1 reads MNHEY; CDR2 reads SMNVEV (reference sequence). V was shortened by 6 bases and J by 1 base, with 9 bases between the two germline ends. The CDR3 is made up of 13 amino acids. CDR3 loop: CASSRGVQETQYF. CDR3 DNA: TGTGCCAGCAGCAGGGGGGTCCAAGAGACCCAGTACTTC.

The V call is TRBV19, the J call TRBJ1-2, with no clear D. Trimming pared 5 bases from V and 3 bases from J, leaving 7 bases between. CDR3 length equals 12 residues. Germline V gene lookup returns CDR1 LNHDA and CDR2 SQIVND (reference sequence). The DNA for the CDR3 is TGTGCCAGTAGTGAGAGGGACTATGGCTACACCTTC. It encodes CASSERDYGYTF. The full variable domain, rest sourced from reference TRBV19 and TRBJ1-2, is DGGITQSPKYLFRKEGQNVTLSCEQNLNHDAMYWYRQDPGQGLRLIYYSQIVNDFQKGDIAEGYSVSREKKESFPLTVTSAQKNPTAFYLCASSERDYGYTFGSGTRLTVV.

This clone is a singleton in its sample. The rearrangement uses TRBV5-6 and TRBJ2-3; D gene ambiguous. Germline assignment: CDR1 SGHDT and CDR2 YYEEEE. Trimming shortened V by 2 bases and J by 2 bases, and 12 bases separated the two germline ends. There are 15 residues in the CDR3. In DNA form, the CDR3 reads TGTGCCAGCAGCTTAATCCGGTCGTCCACAGATACGCAGTATTTT. Translation gives CASSLIRSSTDTQYF.

The chain recombines TRBV11-2 with TRBJ2-1; 8 bases align to TRBD2. The CDR3 is made up of 15 amino acids. J lost 7 bases, V lost 4 bases, and 9 bases had no gene match. Germline CDR1 and CDR2: SGHAT and FQNNGV. The DNA of the CDR3 is TGTGCCAGCAGCTGGGCTGAGACTAGCGTGAATGAGCAGTTCTTC. Its translation is CASSWAETSVNEQFF. Looking up the rest from reference TRBV11-2 and TRBJ2-1 gives the full variable domain: EAGVAQSPRYKIIEKRQSVAFWCNPISGHATLYWYQQILGQGPKLLIQFQNNGVVDDSQLPKDRFSAERLKGVDSTLKIQPAKLEDSAVYLCASSWAETSVNEQFFGPGTRLTVL.

The rearrangement joins TRBV6-5 to TRBJ2-7, with 11 positions matching TRBD2. Germline loops: CDR1 MNHEY, CDR2 SVGAGI. Germline trimming cut 6 bases from V and 2 bases from J; bases unmatched to any gene: 6. The CDR3 is made up of 15 amino acids. The CDR3 DNA follows: TGTGCCAGCAGAGCTAGCGGGGGGTCGGCCTACGAGCAGTACTTC. This codes for CASRASGGSAYEQYF.

This sequence joins TRBV4-2 and TRBJ2-2; no clear D. CDR3 length equals 13 residues. With 4 bases removed from V and 3 bases from J, the gap between germline ends came to 6 bases. Germline CDR1 is LGHNA and CDR2 is YNFKEQ. CDR3 protein: CASSLGYTGELFF. The DNA for the CDR3 is TGTGCCAGCAGCCTGGGATACACCGGGGAGCTGTTTTTT.

This clone was counted only a few times. The J gene is TRBJ1-1, the V gene TRBV29-1, with 10 bases that match TRBD1. The CDR3 has 12 residues. In germline, CDR1 is SQVTM, CDR2 ANQGSEA. With V trimmed by 6 bases and J by 8 bases, 6 bases remained unmatched. CDR3 bases: TGCAGCGTAGACGGACAGGGGGAAGAAGCTTTCTTT. It yields the protein CSVDGQGEEAFF.

The DNA of the CDR3 is TGTGCCAGCAGCGTCGAGGGAGGAGTCGGTGAGACCCAGTACTTC. Translated: CASSVEGGVGETQYF. This chain uses TRBV9 with TRBJ2-5; tentatively, D is TRBD2 (6 bases). V dropped 2 bases and J dropped 5 bases, with 16 bases sitting between them. CDR3 length equals 15 residues. The germline CDR1 and CDR2 sequences are SGDLS and YYNGEE.

The chain couples TRBV5-1 to TRBJ2-5; 13 nucleotides align to TRBD2. Trimming removed 0 bases from V and 5 bases from J; junction bases left unmatched: 4. This CDR3 has 16 amino acids. Germline CDR1 and CDR2: SGHRS and YFSETQ. CDR3 coding DNA: TGCGCCAGCAGCTTGGGGACTAGCGGGGGTCTTGAGACCCAGTACTTC. This translates into CASSLGTSGGLETQYF.

The chain recombines TRBV19 with TRBJ2-2; no definite D call. The V gene lost 3 bases and the J gene lost 2 bases, with 13 bases spanning the gap. CDR1 LNHDA and CDR2 SQIVND come from the germline V gene (reference sequence). The CDR3 loop spans 16 amino acids. CDR3 bases: TGTGCCAGTAGTATTTATATAACCTCTAACACCGGGGAGCTGTTTTTT. This sequence encodes CASSIYITSNTGELFF.

This rearrangement joins TRBV12-5 to TRBJ1-2, with a possible D match to TRBD1 (5 bases). There are 13 residues in the CDR3. Trimming left V 1 base short and J 8 bases short, with 11 bases between. Germline-derived CDR1 and CDR2 are LGHNT and FRNRAP. The CDR3 region is CASGLDGGNGYTF. The CDR3 bases are TGTGCTAGTGGTTTGGACGGGGGGAACGGCTACACCTTC.

The genes are TRBV28 and TRBJ1-1; D remains unclear. Trimming cost V 5 bases and J 0 bases, with 10 bases left between them. The CDR3 consists of 14 residues. The germline gives CDR1 MDHEN, CDR2 SYDVKM. For the CDR3, the DNA is TGTGCCAGCAGTCCAACTTCTTTGAACACTGAAGCTTTCTTT. Protein sequence: CASSPTSLNTEAFF.